This T cell receptor beta chain was identified in a study of CD8 T cells in Susac syndrome. Germline CDR1 and CDR2: SGHDT and YYEEEE. The CDR3 extends over 12 amino acids. Trimming shortened V by 4 bases and J by 6 bases, and 10 bases separated the two germline ends. Reverse transcription used roughly 0.45 to 1 ug RNA and random hexamers. immunoSEQ multiplex PCR amplified TCR beta CDR3 across 54 Vbeta, 13 Jbeta. TCRdb recomputed calls from the immunoSEQ multiplex PCR reads with MiXCR, one row per CDR3 protein. The table lists about 100,000 distinct CDR3 sequences, around 93% of them singletons. TCR beta was sequenced from blood CD8+ and CD4+ T cells. The control participants were healthy donors, and these controls were matched with respect to both age and sex. TEMRA cells were FACS-enriched, with CD8+ and CD4+ T cells isolated negatively.

This TCR was recovered from a human donor in good health. This chain connects TRBV5-6 to TRBJ1-1, with a possible D match to TRBD1 (5 bases). The sample consisted of CD8+ T cells from PBMCs. The CDR3 DNA reads as TGTGCCAGCAGCGGGGGGTTTCCTGAAGCTTTCTTT. Amino acid sequence: CASSGGFPEAFF.